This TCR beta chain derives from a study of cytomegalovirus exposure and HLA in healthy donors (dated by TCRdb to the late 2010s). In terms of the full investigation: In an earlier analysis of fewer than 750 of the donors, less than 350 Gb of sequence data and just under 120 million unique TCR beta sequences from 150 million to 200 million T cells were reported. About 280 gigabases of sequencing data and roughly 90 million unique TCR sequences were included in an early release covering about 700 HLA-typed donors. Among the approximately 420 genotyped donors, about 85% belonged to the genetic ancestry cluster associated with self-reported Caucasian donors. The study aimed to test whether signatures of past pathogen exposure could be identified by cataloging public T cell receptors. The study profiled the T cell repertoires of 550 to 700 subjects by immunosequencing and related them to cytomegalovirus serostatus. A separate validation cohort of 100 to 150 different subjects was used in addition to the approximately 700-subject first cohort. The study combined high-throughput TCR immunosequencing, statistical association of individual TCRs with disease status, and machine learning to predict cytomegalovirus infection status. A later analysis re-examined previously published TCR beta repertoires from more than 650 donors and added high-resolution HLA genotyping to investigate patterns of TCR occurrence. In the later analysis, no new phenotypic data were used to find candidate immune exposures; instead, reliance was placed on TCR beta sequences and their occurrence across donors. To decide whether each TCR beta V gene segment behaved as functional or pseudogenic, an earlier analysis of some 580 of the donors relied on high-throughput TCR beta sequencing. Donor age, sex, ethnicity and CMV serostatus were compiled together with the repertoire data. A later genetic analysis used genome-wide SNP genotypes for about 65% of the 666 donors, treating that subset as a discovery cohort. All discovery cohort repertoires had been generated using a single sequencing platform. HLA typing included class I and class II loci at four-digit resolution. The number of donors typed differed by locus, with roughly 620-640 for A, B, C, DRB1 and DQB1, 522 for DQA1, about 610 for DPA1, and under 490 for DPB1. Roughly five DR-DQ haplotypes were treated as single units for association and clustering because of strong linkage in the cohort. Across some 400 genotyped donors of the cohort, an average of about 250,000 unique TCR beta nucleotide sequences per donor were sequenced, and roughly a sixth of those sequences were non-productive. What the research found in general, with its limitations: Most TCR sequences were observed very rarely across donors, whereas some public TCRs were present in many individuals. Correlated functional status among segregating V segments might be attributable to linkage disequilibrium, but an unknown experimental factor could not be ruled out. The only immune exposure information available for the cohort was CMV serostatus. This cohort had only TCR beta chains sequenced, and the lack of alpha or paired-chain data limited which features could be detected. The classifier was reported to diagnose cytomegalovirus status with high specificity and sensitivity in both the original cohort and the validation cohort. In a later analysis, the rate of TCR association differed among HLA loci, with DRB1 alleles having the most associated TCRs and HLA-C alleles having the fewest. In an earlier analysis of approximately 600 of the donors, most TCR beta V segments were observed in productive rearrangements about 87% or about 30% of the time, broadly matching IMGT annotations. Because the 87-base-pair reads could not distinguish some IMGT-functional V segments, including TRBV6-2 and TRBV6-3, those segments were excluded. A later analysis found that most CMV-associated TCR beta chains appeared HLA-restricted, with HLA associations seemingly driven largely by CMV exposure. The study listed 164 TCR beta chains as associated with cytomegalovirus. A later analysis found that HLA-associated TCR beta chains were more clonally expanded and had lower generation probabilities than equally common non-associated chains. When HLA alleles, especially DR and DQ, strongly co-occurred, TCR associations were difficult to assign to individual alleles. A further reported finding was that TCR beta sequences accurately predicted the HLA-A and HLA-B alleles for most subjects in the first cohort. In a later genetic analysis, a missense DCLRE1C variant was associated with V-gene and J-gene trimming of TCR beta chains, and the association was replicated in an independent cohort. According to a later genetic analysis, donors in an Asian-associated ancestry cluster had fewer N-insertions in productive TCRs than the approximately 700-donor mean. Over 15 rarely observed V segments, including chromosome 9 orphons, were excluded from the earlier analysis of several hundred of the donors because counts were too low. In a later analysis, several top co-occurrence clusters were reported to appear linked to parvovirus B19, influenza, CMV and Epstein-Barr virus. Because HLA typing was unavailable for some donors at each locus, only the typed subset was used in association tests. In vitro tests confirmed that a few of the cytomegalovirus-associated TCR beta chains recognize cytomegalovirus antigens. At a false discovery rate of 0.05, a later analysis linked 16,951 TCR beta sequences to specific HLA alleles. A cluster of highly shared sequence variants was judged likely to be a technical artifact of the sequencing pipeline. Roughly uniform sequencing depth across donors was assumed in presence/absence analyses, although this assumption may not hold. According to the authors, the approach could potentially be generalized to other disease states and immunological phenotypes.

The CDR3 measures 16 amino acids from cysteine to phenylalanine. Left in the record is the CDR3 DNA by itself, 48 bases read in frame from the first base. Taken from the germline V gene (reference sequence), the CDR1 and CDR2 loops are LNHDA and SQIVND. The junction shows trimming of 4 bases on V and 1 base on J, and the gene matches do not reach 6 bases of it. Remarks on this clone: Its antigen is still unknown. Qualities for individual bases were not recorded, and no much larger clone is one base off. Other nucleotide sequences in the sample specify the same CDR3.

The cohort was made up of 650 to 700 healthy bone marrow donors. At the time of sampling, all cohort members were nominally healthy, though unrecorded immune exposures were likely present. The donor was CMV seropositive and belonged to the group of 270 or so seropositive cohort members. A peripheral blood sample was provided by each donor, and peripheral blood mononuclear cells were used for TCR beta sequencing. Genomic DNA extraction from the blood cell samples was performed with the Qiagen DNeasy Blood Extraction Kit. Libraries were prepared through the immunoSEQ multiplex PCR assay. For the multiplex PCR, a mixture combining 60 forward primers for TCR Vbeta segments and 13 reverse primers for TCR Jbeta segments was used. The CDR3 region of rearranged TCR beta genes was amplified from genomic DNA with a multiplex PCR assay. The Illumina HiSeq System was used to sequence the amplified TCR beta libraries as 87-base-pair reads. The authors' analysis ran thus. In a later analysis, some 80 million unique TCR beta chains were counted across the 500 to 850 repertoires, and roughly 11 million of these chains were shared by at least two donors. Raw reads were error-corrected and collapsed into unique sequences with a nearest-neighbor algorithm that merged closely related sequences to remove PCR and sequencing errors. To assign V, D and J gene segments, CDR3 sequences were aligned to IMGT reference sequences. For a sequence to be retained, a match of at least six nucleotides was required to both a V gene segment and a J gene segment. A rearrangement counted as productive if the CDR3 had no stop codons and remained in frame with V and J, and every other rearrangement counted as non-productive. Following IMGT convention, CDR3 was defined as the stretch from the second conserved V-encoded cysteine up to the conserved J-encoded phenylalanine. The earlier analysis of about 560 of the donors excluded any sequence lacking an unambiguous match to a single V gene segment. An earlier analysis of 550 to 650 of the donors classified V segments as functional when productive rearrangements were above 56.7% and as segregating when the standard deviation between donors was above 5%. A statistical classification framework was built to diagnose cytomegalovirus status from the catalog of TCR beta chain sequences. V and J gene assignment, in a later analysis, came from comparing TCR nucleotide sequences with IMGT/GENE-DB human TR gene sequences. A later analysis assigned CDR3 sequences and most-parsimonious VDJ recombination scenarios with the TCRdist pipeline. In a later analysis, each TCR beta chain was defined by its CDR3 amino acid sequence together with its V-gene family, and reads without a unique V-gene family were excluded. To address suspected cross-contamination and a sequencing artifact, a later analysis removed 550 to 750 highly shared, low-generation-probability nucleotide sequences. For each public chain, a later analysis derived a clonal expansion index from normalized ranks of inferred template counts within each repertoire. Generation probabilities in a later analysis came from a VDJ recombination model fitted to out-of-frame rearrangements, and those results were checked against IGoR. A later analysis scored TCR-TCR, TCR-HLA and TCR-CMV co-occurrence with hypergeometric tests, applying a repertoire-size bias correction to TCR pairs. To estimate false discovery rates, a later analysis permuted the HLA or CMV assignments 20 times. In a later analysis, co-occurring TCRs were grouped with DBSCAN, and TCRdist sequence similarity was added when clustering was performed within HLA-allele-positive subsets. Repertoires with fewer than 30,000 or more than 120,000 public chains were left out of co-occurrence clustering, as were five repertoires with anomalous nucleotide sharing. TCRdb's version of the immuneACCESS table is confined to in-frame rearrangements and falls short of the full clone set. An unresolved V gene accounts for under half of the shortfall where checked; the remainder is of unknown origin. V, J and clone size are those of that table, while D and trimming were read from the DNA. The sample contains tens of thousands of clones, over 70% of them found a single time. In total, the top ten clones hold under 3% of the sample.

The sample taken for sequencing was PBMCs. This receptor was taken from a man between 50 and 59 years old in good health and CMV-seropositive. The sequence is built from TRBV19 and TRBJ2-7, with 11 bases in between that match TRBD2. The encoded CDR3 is CASSTLTSGGSYEQYF. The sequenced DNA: TGTGCCAGTAGTACCCTAACTAGCGGGGGATCCTACGAGCAGTACTTC. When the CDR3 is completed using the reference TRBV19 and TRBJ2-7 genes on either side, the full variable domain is DGGITQSPKYLFRKEGQNVTLSCEQNLNHDAMYWYRQDPGQGLRLIYYSQIVNDFQKGDIAEGYSVSREKKESFPLTVTSAQKNPTAFYLCASSTLTSGGSYEQYFGPGTRLTVT.